The clone carrying this T cell receptor (beta chain) was recorded once. The sample is drawn from a study of shared clonotypes between healthy human individuals. Per the germline V gene, CDR1 is SGHTA and CDR2 is FQGTGA. CDR3 size: 14 residues. The V end was cut by 1 base, the J end by 3 bases, with 9 bases between. Some clones are missing from TCRdb's copy, which holds only in-frame ones; the method was immunoSEQ multiplex PCR. The sample has more than 900,000 clones; 75% to 85% are singletons. The sequence was collected from a young man in good health. Some clones in this sample may be carry-over from other donors' samples. The specimen was memory CD4+ T cells from PBMCs. Subset noted: CD45RA-negative fraction. This chain links TRBV7-3 with TRBJ1-1; possible D gene TRBD1, 6 bases. In DNA form, the CDR3 reads TGTGCCAGCAGCTTAATAGGGGGGCACACTGAAGCTTTCTTT. It specifies CASSLIGGHTEAFF.